This passage covers 12 T cell receptor beta chains from one sample sequenced in a study of blood T cell repertoires in COVID-19. Data came from immunoSEQ multiplex PCR; TCRdb stores just in-frame clones and leaves some out. The data contain 280,000 or so clones, 85% of them singletons. The sample consisted of PBMCs or T cells enriched from blood (not recorded which). The receptors come from a woman between 45 and 65 years old who had recovered from COVID-19.

The chain couples TRBV7-3 to TRBJ2-3; weak D call: TRBD2 (7 bases). The CDR3 spans 20 residues. V dropped 1 base and J dropped 1 base, with 24 bases sitting between them. Germline CDR1 is SGHTA and CDR2 is FQGTGA. The DNA of the CDR3 is TGTGCCAGCAGCTTAATGCCGACCTCCGGGGGGCGGGGTGGCACAGATACGCAGTATTTT. Protein: CASSLMPTSGGRGGTDTQYF.

The chain links TRBV9 to TRBJ1-5; TRBD1 aligns across 7 bases. CDR3 size: 16 residues. The J segment lost 10 bases and the V segment lost 2 bases, leaving 15 bases of the junction unmatched. CDR1 is SGDLS and CDR2 is YYNGEE in the germline V gene. The CDR3 here is CASSVEGQSSPRPQHF. Written as DNA, the CDR3 is TGTGCCAGCAGCGTGGAGGGACAGTCTTCCCCACGACCCCAGCATTTT.

This clone was seen at least ten times. The chain uses TRBV6-4 and TRBJ2-6; 7 nucleotides line up with TRBD2. This CDR3 spans 14 amino acids. Germline CDR1 MRHNA, CDR2 SNTAGT. The junction had 5 bases not matched to a gene; V was cut back by 4 bases and J by 8 bases. The DNA for the CDR3 is TGTGCCAGCAGTGCAACCGGGGGGACCAACGTCCTGACTTTC. Amino acids: CASSATGGTNVLTF.

The V and J genes are TRBV18 and TRBJ2-2; D possibly corresponds to TRBD2 (5 bases). Germline V gene data show CDR1 as KGHSH and CDR2 as LQKENI. The CDR3 extends over 17 amino acids. The germline V and J ends were trimmed by 2 bases and 4 bases, with 17 bases remaining between them. The CDR3 sequence is CASSPVGVPLVTGELFF. The DNA for the CDR3 is TGTGCCAGCTCACCAGTCGGGGTCCCCCTGGTCACCGGGGAGCTGTTTTTT.

The V gene is TRBV18, the J gene TRBJ1-1; D call uncertain. The CDR3 loop spans 12 amino acids. V was cut by 1 base and J by 7 bases, with 7 bases left in between. Per germline, CDR1 KGHSH and CDR2 LQKENI. The CDR3 sequence is CASSPREGEAFF. CDR3 bases: TGTGCCAGCTCACCACGAGAGGGTGAAGCTTTCTTT.

The chain joins TRBV5-1 to TRBJ1-1; 8 bases are shared with TRBD1. The CDR3 sequence is 18 residues long. The V gene end was trimmed by 4 bases and the J gene end by 0 bases; junction bases not matched to a gene: 14. The germline V gene encodes CDR1 SGHRS and CDR2 YFSETQ. The CDR3 DNA sequence: TGCGCCAGCAGCCCTATTCCGACAGGGGCAACAGTGAACACTGAAGCTTTCTTT. Protein: CASSPIPTGATVNTEAFF.

This clone was recorded at least ten times. The chain employs TRBV9 and TRBJ2-3, with 11 bases fitting TRBD2. The length of the CDR3 is 17 residues. Germline loops: CDR1 SGDLS, CDR2 YYNGEE. J gave up 2 bases and V 0 bases, and 5 bases lay outside the gene matches. CDR3 protein: CASSVGASGGHTDTQYF. CDR3 nucleotides: TGTGCCAGCAGCGTAGGTGCTAGCGGGGGGCACACAGATACGCAGTATTTT. Full variable domain (rest looked up from reference TRBV9 and TRBJ2-3): DSGVTQTPKHLITATGQRVTLRCSPRSGDLSVYWYQQSLDQGLQFLIQYYNGEERAKGNILERFSAQQFPDLHSELNLSSLELGDSALYFCASSVGASGGHTDTQYFGPGTRLTVL.

V and J are TRBV5-1 and TRBJ2-1; TRBD1 is a possible D gene (6 bases). V was trimmed by 0 bases and J by 10 bases, leaving 14 bases between them. The V gene's germline CDR1 is SGHRS and CDR2 YFSETQ. The CDR3 loop spans 14 amino acids. Written as DNA, the CDR3 is TGCGCCAGCAGCTTGGCTAGCCGAGGGGGAGAGCAGTTCTTC. Its translation: CASSLASRGGEQFF.

The CDR3 coding sequence is TGCAGTGCTAGTCCCCCCAGGGGGCTTCCTTTTACGAGGTCCTACGAGCAGTACTTC. It yields the protein CSASPPRGLPFTRSYEQYF. The chain joins TRBV20-1 to TRBJ2-7; 8 nucleotides agree with TRBD1. Germline V CDR1 and CDR2: DFQATT, SNEGSKA (reference sequence). With V trimmed by 3 bases and J by 1 base, 20 bases remained unmatched. The CDR3 is made up of 19 amino acids.

This clone was recorded a few times. The chain carries TRBV6-5 and TRBJ1-4; 8 positions match TRBD1. The J segment lost 6 bases and the V segment lost 6 bases, leaving 6 bases of the junction unmatched. The CDR3 is 14 amino acids. From germline, CDR1 is MNHEY and CDR2 SVGAGI. The CDR3 sequence: CASSYRQGHEKLFF. The CDR3 nucleotides are TGTGCCAGCAGCTATAGACAGGGGCATGAAAAACTGTTTTTT.

This chain connects TRBV27 to TRBJ2-3; 9 nucleotides match TRBD1. The CDR3 spans 16 residues. Germline V CDR1 and CDR2: MNHEY, SMNVEV (reference sequence). V dropped 4 bases and J dropped 0; count of bases not matched to a gene: 5. The CDR3 protein is CASSWTGAISTDTQYF. DNA for the CDR3: TGTGCCAGCAGTTGGACAGGGGCAATTAGCACAGATACGCAGTATTTT.

This clone was picked up many times. J is TRBJ2-3 and V is TRBV5-5; tentatively, D is TRBD2 (5 bases). The CDR3 is 14 amino acids. CDR1 is SGHKS and CDR2 is YYEKEE in the germline V gene (reference sequence). V shed 3 bases and J shed 1 base, with 9 bases lying between them. The CDR3, as DNA: TGTGCCAGCAGCTGGATCGGGGGCACAGATACGCAGTATTTT. Protein product: CASSWIGGTDTQYF.